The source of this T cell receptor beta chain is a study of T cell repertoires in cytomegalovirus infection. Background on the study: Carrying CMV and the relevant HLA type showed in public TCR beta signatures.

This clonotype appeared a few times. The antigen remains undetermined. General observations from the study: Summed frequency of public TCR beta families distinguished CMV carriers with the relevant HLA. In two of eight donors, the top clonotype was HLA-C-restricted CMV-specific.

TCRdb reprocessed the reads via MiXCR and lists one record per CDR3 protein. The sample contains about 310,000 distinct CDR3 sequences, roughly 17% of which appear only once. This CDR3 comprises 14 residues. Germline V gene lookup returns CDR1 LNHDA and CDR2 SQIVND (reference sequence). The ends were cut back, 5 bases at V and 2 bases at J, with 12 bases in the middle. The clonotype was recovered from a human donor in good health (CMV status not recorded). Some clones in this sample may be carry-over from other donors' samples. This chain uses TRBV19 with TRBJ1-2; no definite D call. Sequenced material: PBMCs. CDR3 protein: CASSYPGKNYGYTF. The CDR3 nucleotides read TGTGCCAGTAGTTACCCGGGGAAAAACTATGGCTACACCTTC.